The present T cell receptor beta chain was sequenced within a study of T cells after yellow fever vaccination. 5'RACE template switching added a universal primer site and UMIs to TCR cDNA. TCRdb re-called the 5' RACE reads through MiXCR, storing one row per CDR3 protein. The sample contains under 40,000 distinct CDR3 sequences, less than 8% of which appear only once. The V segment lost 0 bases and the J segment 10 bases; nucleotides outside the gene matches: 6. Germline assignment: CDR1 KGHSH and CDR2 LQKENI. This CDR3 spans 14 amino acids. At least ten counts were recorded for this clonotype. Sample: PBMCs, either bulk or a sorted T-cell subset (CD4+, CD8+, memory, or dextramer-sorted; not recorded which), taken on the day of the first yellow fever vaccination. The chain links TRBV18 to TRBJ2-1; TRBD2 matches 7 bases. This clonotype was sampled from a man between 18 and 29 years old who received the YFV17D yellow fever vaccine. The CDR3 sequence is CASSPPASGGEQFF. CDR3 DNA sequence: TGTGCCAGCTCACCACCCGCTAGCGGAGGGGAGCAGTTCTTC.